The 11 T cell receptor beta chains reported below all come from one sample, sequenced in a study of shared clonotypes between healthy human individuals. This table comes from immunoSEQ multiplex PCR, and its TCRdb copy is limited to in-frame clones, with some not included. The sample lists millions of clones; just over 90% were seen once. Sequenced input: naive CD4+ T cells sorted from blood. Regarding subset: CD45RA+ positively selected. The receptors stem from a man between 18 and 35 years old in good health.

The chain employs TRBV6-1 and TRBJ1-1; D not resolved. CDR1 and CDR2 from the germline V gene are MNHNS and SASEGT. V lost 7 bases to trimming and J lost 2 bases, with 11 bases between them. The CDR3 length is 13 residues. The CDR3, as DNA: TGTGCCAGCACGGAAGGGTTTAACACTGAAGCTTTCTTT. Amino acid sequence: CASTEGFNTEAFF.

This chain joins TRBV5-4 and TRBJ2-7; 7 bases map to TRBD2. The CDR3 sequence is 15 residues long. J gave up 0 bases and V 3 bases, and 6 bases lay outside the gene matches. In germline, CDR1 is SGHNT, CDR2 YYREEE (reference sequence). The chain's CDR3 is CASSSGGRTSYEQYF. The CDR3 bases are TGTGCCAGCAGCTCGGGGGGACGAACCTCCTACGAGCAGTACTTC.

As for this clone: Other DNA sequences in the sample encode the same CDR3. CDR3 in DNA: TGCAGCGTCACCGGGACAGTGACCTACGAGCAGTACTTC. The encoded protein is CSVTGTVTYEQYF. The chain recombines TRBV29-1 with TRBJ2-7, with 7 bases fitting TRBD1. CDR1 and CDR2 from the germline V gene are SQVTM and ANQGSEA. The length of the CDR3 is 13 residues. The trim removed 6 bases at V and 2 bases at J, leaving 7 bases unmatched.

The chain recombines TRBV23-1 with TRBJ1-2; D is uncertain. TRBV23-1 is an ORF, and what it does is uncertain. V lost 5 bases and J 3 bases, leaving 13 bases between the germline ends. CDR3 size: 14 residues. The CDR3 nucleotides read TGCGCCAGCAGTACGGACGGACGGTACTATGGCTACACCTTC. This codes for CASSTDGRYYGYTF.

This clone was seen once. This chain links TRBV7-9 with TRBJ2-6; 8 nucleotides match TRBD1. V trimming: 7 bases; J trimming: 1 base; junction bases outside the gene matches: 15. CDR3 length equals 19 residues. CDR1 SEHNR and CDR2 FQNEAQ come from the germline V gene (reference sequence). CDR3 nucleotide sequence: TGTGCCAGCACCCCGACAGGGGCAGACCCCCGTTCTGGGGCCAACGTCCTGACTTTC. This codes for CASTPTGADPRSGANVLTF.

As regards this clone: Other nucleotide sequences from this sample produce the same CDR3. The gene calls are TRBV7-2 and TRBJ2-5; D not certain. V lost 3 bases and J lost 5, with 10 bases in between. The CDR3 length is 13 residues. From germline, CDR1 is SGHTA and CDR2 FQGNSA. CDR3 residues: CASSFGQAETQYF. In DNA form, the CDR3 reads TGTGCCAGCAGCTTTGGTCAGGCGGAGACCCAGTACTTC.

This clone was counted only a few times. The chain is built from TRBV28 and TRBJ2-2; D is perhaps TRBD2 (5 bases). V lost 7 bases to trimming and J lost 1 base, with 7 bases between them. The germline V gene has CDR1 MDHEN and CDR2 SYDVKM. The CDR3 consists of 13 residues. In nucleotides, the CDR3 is TGTGCCAGCAAAGAGGGGAACACCGGGGAGCTGTTTTTT. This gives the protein CASKEGNTGELFF.

In DNA, the CDR3 is TGTGCCAGCAGTTCCCCCCCAACTAGAATGAATGAGCAGTTCTTC. It encodes CASSSPPTRMNEQFF. The V gene is TRBV27, the J gene TRBJ2-1; the D gene is possibly TRBD2 (5 bases). V was trimmed by 4 bases and J by 7 bases, leaving 17 bases between them. Germline V gene sequence: CDR1 MNHEY, CDR2 SMNVEV (reference sequence). The CDR3 has 15 residues.

CDR3 nucleotides: TGTGCCAGCAGCTTGGGGACAGGGGGTGAAGTTAAGAACACTGAAGCTTTCTTT. As protein: CASSLGTGGEVKNTEAFF. V is TRBV5-4 and J is TRBJ1-1; 10 positions agree with TRBD1. The V gene end was trimmed by 0 bases and the J gene end by 1 base; junction bases not matched to a gene: 9. CDR1 and CDR2 (germline): SGHNT, YYREEE (reference sequence). The CDR3 has 18 residues.

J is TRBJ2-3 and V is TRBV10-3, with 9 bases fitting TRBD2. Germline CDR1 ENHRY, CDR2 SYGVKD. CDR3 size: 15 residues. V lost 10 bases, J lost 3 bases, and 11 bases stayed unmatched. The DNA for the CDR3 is TGTGCCACAGGAGAGGGCGGGGGGGCAACAGATACGCAGTATTTT. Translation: CATGEGGGATDTQYF.

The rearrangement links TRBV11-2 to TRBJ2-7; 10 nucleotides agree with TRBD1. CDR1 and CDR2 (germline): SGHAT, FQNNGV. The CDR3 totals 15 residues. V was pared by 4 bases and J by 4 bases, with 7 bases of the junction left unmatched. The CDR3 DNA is TGTGCCAGCAGCTCGTTCCCGGGACAGGGGTACGAGCAGTACTTC. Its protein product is CASSSFPGQGYEQYF. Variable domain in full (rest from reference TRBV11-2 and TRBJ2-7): EAGVAQSPRYKIIEKRQSVAFWCNPISGHATLYWYQQILGQGPKLLIQFQNNGVVDDSQLPKDRFSAERLKGVDSTLKIQPAKLEDSAVYLCASSSFPGQGYEQYFGPGTRLTVT.